A single sample is the source of the 24 T cell receptor beta chains below, sequenced in a study of cytomegalovirus exposure and HLA in healthy donors. The PCR contained 60 Vbeta and 13 Jbeta primers. Generated by immunoSEQ multiplex PCR, the TCRdb table keeps only in-frame clones and is missing some. Of tens of thousands of clones in the sample, approximately 72% were seen once. Sequences were obtained from PBMCs. These receptor sequences come from a woman aged 30 to 39 in good health and CMV-seropositive.

The J gene is TRBJ2-5, the V gene TRBV5-1; possibly TRBD1 for D (6 bases). This CDR3 has 14 residues. Germline V lookup: CDR1 SGHRS, CDR2 YFSETQ. V shed 1 base and J shed 2 bases, with 9 bases lying between them. The CDR3 DNA reads TGCGCCAGCAGCTTGCCTGGACAGCAAGAGACCCAGTACTTC. Translating it yields CASSLPGQQETQYF. The full variable domain, with the rest looked up from reference TRBV5-1 and TRBJ2-5, is KAGVTQTPRYLIKTRGQQVTLSCSPISGHRSVSWYQQTPGQGLQFLFEYFSETQRNKGNFPGRFSGRQFSNSRSEMNVSTLELGDSALYLCASSLPGQQETQYFGPGTRLLVL.

The rearrangement joins TRBV19 to TRBJ1-5, with D possibly TRBD1 on 5 matching bases. The V gene lost 6 bases and the J gene lost 0 bases, with 9 bases spanning the gap. The CDR3 has 14 amino acids. Looked up from germline, CDR1 is LNHDA and CDR2 is SQIVND (reference sequence). CDR3: CASRGPYSNQPQHF. The DNA of the CDR3 is TGTGCCAGTAGGGGGCCTTATAGCAATCAGCCCCAGCATTTT.

The chain links TRBV4-3 to TRBJ2-2; D is possibly TRBD2 (5 bases). CDR1 and CDR2 (germline): LGHNA, YSLEER. The V end was cut by 0 bases, the J end by 3 bases, with 5 bases between. The length of the CDR3 is 14 residues. Here the CDR3 reads CASSQEDYTGELFF. The CDR3 nucleotides read TGCGCCAGCAGCCAAGAGGACTACACCGGGGAGCTGTTTTTT.

The V gene is TRBV7-9, the J gene TRBJ2-7; TRBD2 matches at 7 bases. V shed 5 bases, J shed 4 bases, and the junction held 8 bases outside the gene matches. Germline-derived CDR1 and CDR2 are SEHNR and FQNEAQ (reference sequence). The CDR3 runs 14 residues. The CDR3 coding sequence is TGTGCCAGCAGCGACGCGGGAGTCCGGTACGAGCAGTACTTC. As protein: CASSDAGVRYEQYF.

This chain uses TRBV10-3 with TRBJ1-2; tentative D call: TRBD1 (5 bases). CDR1 is ENHRY, CDR2 SYGVKD, per germline. The CDR3 has 13 residues. Trimming pared 7 bases from V and 4 bases from J, leaving 13 bases between. The CDR3 sequence: CAIIDDRGYGYTF. The CDR3 DNA reads as TGTGCCATCATTGATGACAGAGGCTATGGCTACACCTTC.

The chain is built from TRBV5-1 and TRBJ1-5; a possible D gene is TRBD1 (5 bases). Trimming cost V 0 bases and J 2 bases, with 12 bases left between them. Germline CDR1 and CDR2: SGHRS and YFSETQ. There are 16 residues in the CDR3. In nucleotides, the CDR3 is TGCGCCAGCAGCTTGGCCGGACCGACAGGCAATCAGCCCCAGCATTTT. Its protein is CASSLAGPTGNQPQHF.

The rearrangement joins TRBV5-4 to TRBJ1-2; TRBD1 is a possible D gene (5 bases). Germline V gives CDR1 SGHNT, CDR2 YYREEE (reference sequence). The CDR3 has 15 amino acids. Between the trimmed V and J ends, which lost 4 bases and 4 bases, there was a span of 17 bases. CDR3 loop: CASSPGGGVAYGYTF. The CDR3 DNA sequence: TGTGCCAGCAGCCCGGGGGGAGGGGTCGCCTATGGCTACACCTTC.

V and J are TRBV7-9 and TRBJ1-6; 7 bases agree with TRBD1. The junction had 14 bases not matched to a gene; V was cut back by 5 bases and J by 7 bases. This CDR3 region has 17 residues. Germline assignment: CDR1 SEHNR and CDR2 FQNEAQ (reference sequence). CDR3 in amino acids: CASSRQTGALRNSPLHF. The CDR3, as DNA: TGTGCCAGCAGCCGACAAACAGGGGCGCTTCGCAATTCACCCCTCCACTTT.

The chain carries TRBV28 and TRBJ1-1, with 7 positions matching TRBD1. Germline V gives CDR1 MDHEN, CDR2 SYDVKM. This CDR3 spans 13 amino acids. Trimming took 7 bases from V and 5 from J; bases not matched to a gene: 7. The CDR3 loop reads CASKTTGPTEAFF. CDR3 coding DNA: TGTGCCAGCAAAACGACAGGGCCAACTGAAGCTTTCTTT. The full variable domain, rest sourced from reference TRBV28 and TRBJ1-1, is DVKVTQSSRYLVKRTGEKVFLECVQDMDHENMFWYRQDPGLGLRLIYFSYDVKMKEKGDIPEGYSVSREKKERFSLILESASTNQTSMYLCASKTTGPTEAFFGQGTRLTVV.

This rearrangement joins TRBV13 to TRBJ1-4; 8 bases match TRBD1. V shed 3 bases and J 4 bases; nucleotides not matched to a gene: 7. CDR3 length: 16 residues. Germline assignment: CDR1 PRHDT and CDR2 FYEKMQ (reference sequence). The CDR3, as DNA: TGTGCCAGCAGCTTGGGCGGACAGGGCAATAATGAAAAACTGTTTTTT. This sequence encodes CASSLGGQGNNEKLFF.

The V and J genes are TRBV5-1 and TRBJ2-2; no firm D call. The V gene lost 5 bases and the J gene lost 1 base, with 6 bases spanning the gap. Germline values: CDR1 SGHRS, CDR2 YFSETQ. The CDR3 is made up of 13 amino acids. CDR3 nucleotides: TGCGCCAGCAGTCAGAAGAACACCGGGGAGCTGTTTTTT. Its protein is CASSQKNTGELFF.

The chain combines TRBV27 with TRBJ1-3; weak D call: TRBD1 (6 bases). CDR3 length: 15 residues. Germline V gene sequence: CDR1 MNHEY, CDR2 SMNVEV (reference sequence). V lost 2 bases and J lost 4, with 12 bases in between. For the CDR3, the DNA is TGTGCCAGCAGTTTACAGGGGCGGGGGGGAAACACCATATATTTT. Residues: CASSLQGRGGNTIYF.

J is TRBJ2-7 and V is TRBV5-4; TRBD1 matches at 8 bases. The V gene end was trimmed by 4 bases and the J gene end by 7 bases; junction bases not matched to a gene: 16. The CDR3 totals 16 residues. Per the germline V gene, CDR1 is SGHNT and CDR2 is YYREEE (reference sequence). This CDR3 reads CASSPDQGASVVEQYF. Here the CDR3 DNA reads TGTGCCAGCAGCCCGGATCAGGGGGCGAGTGTAGTGGAGCAGTACTTC.

The chain combines TRBV28 with TRBJ1-5, with D perhaps matching TRBD1 (5 bases). This CDR3 region has 14 residues. Germline values: CDR1 MDHEN, CDR2 SYDVKM. V lost 4 bases and J 3 bases, leaving 10 bases between the germline ends. CDR3 in amino acids: CASSSPGSNQPQHF. CDR3 nucleotide sequence: TGTGCCAGCAGTTCACCAGGGTCCAATCAGCCCCAGCATTTT.

The J gene is TRBJ2-7, the V gene TRBV6-6; 9 bases are a match to TRBD2. The CDR3 runs to 16 residues. After removal of 4 bases from V and 0 bases from J, the junction contained 7 bases not matched to a gene. Looked up from germline, CDR1 is MNHNY and CDR2 is SVGAGI (reference sequence). DNA of the CDR3: TGTGCCAGCAGTTCCGGTAGCGGGGGCTTCTCCTACGAGCAGTACTTC. Translated, it gives CASSSGSGGFSYEQYF.

This chain uses TRBV9 with TRBJ2-1, with D perhaps matching TRBD1 (6 bases). Germline V gene lookup returns CDR1 SGDLS and CDR2 YYNGEE. There are 15 residues in the CDR3. The V end was cut by 4 bases, the J end by 0 bases, with 11 bases between. The CDR3 nucleotides are TGTGCCAGCAGCCAAACAGGGAGCTCCTACAATGAGCAGTTCTTC. Its translation: CASSQTGSSYNEQFF.

For the CDR3, the DNA is TGTGCCAGTAGTATTGGGCCCAGAGAAGCGGGCTCCTACGAGCAGTACTTC. It yields the protein CASSIGPREAGSYEQYF. The gene calls are TRBV19 and TRBJ2-7, with D tentatively TRBD2 (6 bases). The germline V and J ends were trimmed by 3 bases and 0 bases, with 18 bases remaining between them. Per germline, CDR1 LNHDA and CDR2 SQIVND (reference sequence). The CDR3 totals 17 residues. The full variable domain, its missing parts supplied by reference TRBV19 and TRBJ2-7, is DGGITQSPKYLFRKEGQNVTLSCEQNLNHDAMYWYRQDPGQGLRLIYYSQIVNDFQKGDIAEGYSVSREKKESFPLTVTSAQKNPTAFYLCASSIGPREAGSYEQYFGPGTRLTVT.

The chain links TRBV10-3 to TRBJ1-2; D remains ambiguous. V was pared by 6 bases and J by 4 bases, with 12 bases between. Germline CDR1 ENHRY, CDR2 SYGVKD. The CDR3 spans 13 residues. CDR3 protein: CAISPSISYGYTF. In DNA, the CDR3 is TGTGCCATCAGCCCCTCTATTAGCTATGGCTACACCTTC.

This clone was detected only once. In nucleotides, the CDR3 is TGCGCCAGCAGCTCCGGACAGGGAACTAGCACAGATACGCAGTATTTT. Amino acids: CASSSGQGTSTDTQYF. This chain connects TRBV5-1 to TRBJ2-3; 8 bases align to TRBD1. The germline gives CDR1 SGHRS, CDR2 YFSETQ. The trim removed 3 bases at V and 0 bases at J, leaving 6 bases unmatched. CDR3 length: 16 amino acids.

The chain couples TRBV19 to TRBJ2-2, with TRBD1 matching over 8 bases. This CDR3 is 16 amino acids long. The junction had 10 bases not matched to a gene; V was cut back by 5 bases and J by 5 bases. CDR1 LNHDA and CDR2 SQIVND come from the germline V gene (reference sequence). The CDR3: CASSPARQGRTGELFF. CDR3 bases: TGTGCCAGTAGTCCCGCCCGACAGGGGCGGACCGGGGAGCTGTTTTTT.

V gene TRBV28 combines with J gene TRBJ2-7, with D possibly TRBD2 on 5 matching bases. From germline, CDR1 is MDHEN and CDR2 SYDVKM. This CDR3 has 14 amino acids. V was pared by 5 bases and J by 1 base, with 12 bases between. This CDR3 reads CASSIPGESYEQYF. The CDR3 coding sequence is TGTGCCAGCAGTATCCCCGGGGAGTCCTACGAGCAGTACTTC. Full variable domain (remainder filled in from reference TRBV28 and TRBJ2-7): DVKVTQSSRYLVKRTGEKVFLECVQDMDHENMFWYRQDPGLGLRLIYFSYDVKMKEKGDIPEGYSVSREKKERFSLILESASTNQTSMYLCASSIPGESYEQYFGPGTRLTVT.

V gene TRBV13 combines with J gene TRBJ1-4; D call uncertain. CDR1 and CDR2 from the germline V gene are PRHDT and FYEKMQ (reference sequence). The V gene lost 4 bases and the J gene lost 4 bases, with 10 bases spanning the gap. The CDR3 length is 14 residues. For the CDR3, the DNA is TGTGCCAGCAGCTCGGGAGGACTTAATGAAAAACTGTTTTTT. Protein: CASSSGGLNEKLFF.

The V gene is TRBV7-2, the J gene TRBJ2-4; D perhaps matches TRBD1 (5 bases). Germline V gene data show CDR1 as SGHTA and CDR2 as FQGNSA. The CDR3 covers 17 residues. The V end lost 2 bases, the J end lost 0 bases, and 14 bases lay between the germline ends. The CDR3: CASSLRQTAVAKNIQYF. For the CDR3, the DNA is TGTGCCAGCAGCTTAAGACAGACCGCGGTAGCCAAAAACATTCAGTACTTC.

The gene calls are TRBV21-1 and TRBJ1-5; TRBD1, the D gene given by the table, was not confirmed from the DNA. TRBV21-1 is a documented pseudogene. CDR3 length equals 19 residues. CDR3 in DNA: TGTGCCAGCAGCAATAAAACAGGGACAGAAACATTAAGCAATCAGCCCCAGCATTTT. This codes for CASSNKTGTETLSNQPQHF.